This T cell receptor (beta chain) was found in a study of blood T cell repertoires in COVID-19. Across the whole study: Samples representing acute and convalescent COVID-19 were sourced from the United States, Italy and Spain. T cells, B-cell-depleted T cells, or PBMCs supplied cDNA or gDNA.

CDR1 MNHEY and CDR2 SMNVEV come from the germline V gene (reference sequence). V was cut by 0 bases and J by 1 base, with 10 bases left in between. This CDR3 is 15 amino acids long. In the original analysis: For nucleated cells, counts were estimated from reference gene primer amplification. Sequencing was performed with immunoSEQ multiplex PCR; in TCRdb, only in-frame clones are kept and a portion is missing. The V and J calls and clone size are taken from that table; D and trimming were inferred from the DNA. The table has 50,000 or so clones, around nine tenths seen once; the top ten hold around 6.5%.

This chain links TRBV27 with TRBJ2-7, with D maybe TRBD1 (5 bases). The specimen sequenced was peripheral blood. The TCR sequence derives from a man aged 45-65 years with active COVID-19. This chain's CDR3 is CASSLSPGQSYEQYF. For the CDR3, the DNA is TGTGCCAGCAGTTTATCCCCAGGGCAGTCCTACGAGCAGTACTTC.